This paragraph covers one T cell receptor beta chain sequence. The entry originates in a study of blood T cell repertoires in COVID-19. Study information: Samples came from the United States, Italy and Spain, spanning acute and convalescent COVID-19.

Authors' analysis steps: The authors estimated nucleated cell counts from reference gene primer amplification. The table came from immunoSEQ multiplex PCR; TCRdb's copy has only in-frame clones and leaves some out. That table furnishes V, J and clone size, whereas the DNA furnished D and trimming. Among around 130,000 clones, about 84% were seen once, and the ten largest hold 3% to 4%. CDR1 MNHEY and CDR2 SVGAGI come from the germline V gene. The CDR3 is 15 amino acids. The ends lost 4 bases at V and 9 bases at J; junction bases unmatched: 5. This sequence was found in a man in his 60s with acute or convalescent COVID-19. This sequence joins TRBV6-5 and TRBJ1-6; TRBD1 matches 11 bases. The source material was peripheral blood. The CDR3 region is CASSLIGTGGSPLHF. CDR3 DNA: TGTGCCAGCAGTTTGATCGGGACAGGGGGTTCACCCCTCCACTTT.